The T cell receptor (beta chain) described here comes from a study of blood T cell repertoires in COVID-19. Study at large: Material from acute and convalescent COVID-19 was sourced from the United States, Italy and Spain.

The CDR3 totals 15 residues. Trimming pared 1 base from V and 0 bases from J, leaving 8 bases between. The germline V gene encodes CDR1 SGHRS and CDR2 YFSETQ. Libraries were prepared by immunoSEQ multiplex PCR; TCRdb keeps only in-frame clonotypes and omits some of them. The table lists fewer than 70,000 clones, just over 85% of them singletons. The TCR comes from a woman aged 55 to 70 with acute or convalescent COVID-19. The sample consisted of peripheral blood. This chain joins TRBV5-1 and TRBJ1-3, with D perhaps TRBD1 (5 bases). The CDR3 bases are TGCGCCAGCAGCTTGTCGGGGGGCTCTGGAAACACCATATATTTT. Its translation: CASSLSGGSGNTIYF. Full variable domain (missing parts from reference TRBV5-1 and TRBJ1-3): KAGVTQTPRYLIKTRGQQVTLSCSPISGHRSVSWYQQTPGQGLQFLFEYFSETQRNKGNFPGRFSGRQFSNSRSEMNVSTLELGDSALYLCASSLSGGSGNTIYFGEGSWLTVV.